A selection of T cell receptor beta chains follows, all from one sample in a study of blood T cell repertoires in COVID-19. Assay used: immunoSEQ multiplex PCR; TCRdb lists only in-frame clones, some missing. The sample contains roughly 54,000 clones, around four fifths of which appear only once. Sequencing input: peripheral blood. The receptor set was obtained from a man aged 45-65 years with acute or convalescent COVID-19. CDR3s include the opening cysteine and the closing phenylalanine or tryptophan. The D gene is left open where the match is weak. Clone sizes are given selectively: once, few, many, or a class where the clone is expanded.

d_gene	len	abundance	v_gene	j_gene	CDR3nt	CDR3aa
-	18	-	TRBV5-1	TRBJ2-6	TGCGCCAGCAGCTTGGAGTGGGAGGTTAGCTCTGGGGCCAACGTCCTGACTTTC	CASSLEWEVSSGANVLTF
-	12	-	TRBV6-5	TRBJ1-2	TGTGCCAGCAGTCGGAGGGGTCTAGACTACACCTTC	CASSRRGLDYTF
TRBD1	14	few	TRBV5-1	TRBJ2-6	TGCGCCAGCAGGACAGGGTCAGGGGCCAACGTCCTGACTTTC	CASRTGSGANVLTF
-	14	-	TRBV2	TRBJ1-2	TGTGCCAGCAGGGTGGGGGGTACTAACTATGGCTACACCTTC	CASRVGGTNYGYTF
-	13	-	TRBV6-6	TRBJ1-5	TGTGCCAGTGCCTACGGGGACAATCAGCCCCAGCATTTT	CASAYGDNQPQHF
TRBD2	13	-	TRBV7-3	TRBJ2-3	TGTGCCAGCAGCTCGGGACTAGTGGATACGCAGTATTTT	CASSSGLVDTQYF
TRBD2	14	-	TRBV6-4	TRBJ2-1	TGTGCCAGCAGTGGCGGACTAGCGGGAGAAGAGCAGTTCTTC	CASSGGLAGEEQFF
-	13	-	TRBV7-3	TRBJ2-5	TGTGCCAGCAGCGAACAGTTAGAGGAGACCCAGTACTTC	CASSEQLEETQYF
-	14	-	TRBV25-1	TRBJ2-2	TGTGCCAGCAGTGAATCAGGGAACACCGGGGAGCTGTTTTTT	CASSESGNTGELFF
-	13	-	TRBV7-3	TRBJ1-6	TGTGCCAGCAGCTTAACCGCGGATTCACCCCTCCACTTT	CASSLTADSPLHF
-	15	-	TRBV3-1/TRBV3-2	TRBJ2-2	TGTGCCAGCAGCCACGTACAGTCCTACGCGGGGGAGCTGTTTTTT	CASSHVQSYAGELFF
-	15	-	TRBV3-1/TRBV3-2	TRBJ2-7	TGTGCCAGCAGCCAAGATCCGGCAGGGGCCTACGAGCAGTACTTC	CASSQDPAGAYEQYF
TRBD1	11	-	TRBV29-1	TRBJ1-2	TGCAGCGGGGGGACAGGGGAGGGCTACACCTTC	CSGGTGEGYTF
-	14	-	TRBV6-4	TRBJ1-2	TGTGCCAGCGCTCCCGAAGAAGGAGGCTATGGCTACACCTTC	CASAPEEGGYGYTF
TRBD1	16	-	TRBV10-3	TRBJ1-1	TGTGCCATCAGTGATAATACCGACAGGGGGCACACTGAAGCTTTCTTT	CAISDNTDRGHTEAFF
-	16	-	TRBV11-2	TRBJ1-3	TGTGCCAGCAGCTCCGGAGGGATTGGCTCTGGAAACACCATATATTTT	CASSSGGIGSGNTIYF
TRBD2	16	-	TRBV11-2	TRBJ2-2	TGTGCCAGCAGCTTAGAACTAGCGGGGTGGACCGGGGAGCTGTTTTTT	CASSLELAGWTGELFF
-	15	-	TRBV2	TRBJ1-5	TGTGCCAGCAGTGTCAAAGGAGGTGACAATCAGCCCCAGCATTTT	CASSVKGGDNQPQHF
-	15	-	TRBV9	TRBJ1-3	TGTGCCAGCAGCGTAGGTCAGGGGTCTGGAAACACCATATATTTT	CASSVGQGSGNTIYF
TRBD2	20	few	TRBV27	TRBJ2-7	TGTGCCAGCAGTAAGCACACCCCCGGGACTAGCGGGAGGGCCGAGGGCGAGCAGTACTTC	CASSKHTPGTSGRAEGEQYF
-	13	-	TRBV21-1	TRBJ1-2	TGTGCCAGCAGCCCAGTTTCCAACTATGGCTACACCTTC	CASSPVSNYGYTF
TRBD1	13	-	TRBV29-1	TRBJ1-4	TGCAGCGTTTTCTCCGGGACAGACGAAAAACTGTTTTTT	CSVFSGTDEKLFF
-	13	-	TRBV27	TRBJ2-5	TGTGCCAGCAGAGACAGGCTGAGGGAGACCCAGTACTTC	CASRDRLRETQYF
TRBD1	16	-	TRBV9	TRBJ1-6	TGTGCCAGCAGCCTCCTGGGACAGGCAGCCAATTCACCCCTCCACTTT	CASSLLGQAANSPLHF
TRBD1	16	-	TRBV7-2	TRBJ2-3	TGTGCCAGCAGCCCAGACCCGGGACAGGGTGCAGATACGCAGTATTTT	CASSPDPGQGADTQYF
TRBD2	15	-	TRBV5-3	TRBJ2-5	TGTGCCAGAAGCCCCGGACTAGCGGGAGGGGAGACCCAGTACTTC	CARSPGLAGGETQYF
TRBD1	16	once	TRBV19	TRBJ1-5	TGTGCCAGTATGGCAGGGGGGCCATATAGCAATCAGCCCCAGCATTTT	CASMAGGPYSNQPQHF
-	14	-	TRBV3-1/TRBV3-2	TRBJ2-2	TGTGCCAGCAGCCAAGATCCGTACACCGGGGAGCTGTTTTTT	CASSQDPYTGELFF
-	14	-	TRBV18	TRBJ2-2	TGTGCCAGCTCAAAAGGGGCGGAACCGTTCGAGCTGTTTTTT	CASSKGAEPFELFF
-	14	-	TRBV5-1	TRBJ2-7	TGCGCCAGCAGCTCGACAGGTAGCTCCTACGAGCAGTACTTC	CASSSTGSSYEQYF
TRBD1	16	-	TRBV28	TRBJ2-3	TGTGCCAGCAGTTTAGGGAGGAGGACAGGGGAAGATACGCAGTATTTT	CASSLGRRTGEDTQYF
-	13	-	TRBV2	TRBJ1-6	TGTGCCAGCGGCCCAGGGGTTCTGTCACCCCTCCACTTT	CASGPGVLSPLHF
TRBD2	18	-	TRBV3-1/TRBV3-2	TRBJ2-7	TGTGCCAGCAGCCAAGATCGCGGTCTAGCGGGGCTCCAGGGGGAGCAGTACTTC	CASSQDRGLAGLQGEQYF
-	13	-	TRBV5-1	TRBJ2-7	TGCGCCAGCAGCTTGGGGACTCGGTACGAGCAGTACTTC	CASSLGTRYEQYF
-	13	-	TRBV7-3	TRBJ1-1	TGTGCCAGCAGTCAGGAGGGGAACACTGAAGCTTTCTTT	CASSQEGNTEAFF
TRBD1	13	-	TRBV10-3	TRBJ1-2	TGTGCCATCAGTGAGACAGGGGGCAACGGCTACACCTTC	CAISETGGNGYTF
-	17	-	TRBV21-1	TRBJ2-2	TGTGCCAGCAGCAAAGCGGGCCAGGGGCCGAACACCGGGGAGCTGTTTTTT	CASSKAGQGPNTGELFF
-	14	-	TRBV4-2	TRBJ1-2	TGTGCCAGCAGCCAAGACAGGGAAGATTATGGCTACACCTTC	CASSQDREDYGYTF
-	18	-	TRBV4-1	TRBJ2-1	TGCGCCAGCAGCCAAGAAGCAGGGGATATTTTCAGTTTCTATGAGCAGTTCTTC	CASSQEAGDIFSFYEQFF
-	15	-	TRBV28	TRBJ2-2	TGTGCCAGCAGTACCCCGGGGGGCGGAACCGGGGAGCTGTTTTTT	CASSTPGGGTGELFF
TRBD1	13	-	TRBV2	TRBJ1-5	TGTGCCACCGGACAGGGGGGCGGTCAGCCCCAGCATTTT	CATGQGGGQPQHF
TRBD1	20	-	TRBV4-2	TRBJ1-5	TGTGCCAGCAGCCAATATTTCCGACAGGGGGCTCTCCGGAGCAATCAGCCCCAGCATTTT	CASSQYFRQGALRSNQPQHF
TRBD2	13	-	TRBV28	TRBJ2-7	TGTGCCAGCAGTTTGGCTAGCGGCTACGAGCAGTACTTC	CASSLASGYEQYF
TRBD2	15	-	TRBV11-1	TRBJ2-5	TGTGCCAGCAGCTTAAACCCGGGAGGGGAGAAGACCCAGTACTTC	CASSLNPGGEKTQYF
-	11	-	TRBV13	TRBJ1-1	TGTGCCAGCAGCTTAGAGCATAAGGCTTTCTTT	CASSLEHKAFF
-	14	-	TRBV5-6	TRBJ2-5	TGTGCCAGCAGCCTTCCCCGACAGCAAGAGACCCAGTACTTC	CASSLPRQQETQYF
-	13	-	TRBV12-3/TRBV12-4	TRBJ1-1	TGTGCCAGCAGTTTCGGGGGTTACACTGAAGCTTTCTTT	CASSFGGYTEAFF
-	14	-	TRBV6-5	TRBJ1-2	TGTGCCAGCAGTCCCGGGCGGGATTACTATGGCTACACCTTC	CASSPGRDYYGYTF
-	13	-	TRBV19	TRBJ2-2	TGTGCCAGTAGTCCGACATCTACCGGGGAGCTGTTTTTT	CASSPTSTGELFF
-	16	once	TRBV5-6	TRBJ1-3	TGTGCCAGCAGCTTGTCCGACAGCTTCTCTGGAAACACCATATATTTT	CASSLSDSFSGNTIYF
-	13	-	TRBV7-9	TRBJ1-1	TGTGCCAGCACCCTCAACGTGGCAACTGAAGCTTTCTTT	CASTLNVATEAFF
-	16	-	TRBV2	TRBJ2-5	TGTGCCAGCAGTGAACAGGGGATTGGGCTTCAAGAGACCCAGTACTTC	CASSEQGIGLQETQYF
TRBD1	17	-	TRBV18	TRBJ2-5	TGTGCCAGCTCACCACCGAAGGGACAGGGGGCCCAAGAGACCCAGTACTTC	CASSPPKGQGAQETQYF
TRBD2	16	few	TRBV24-1	TRBJ2-3	TGTGCCACCAGTGATAGACTAGCGGGGGCGGGAGATACGCAGTATTTT	CATSDRLAGAGDTQYF